A selection of T cell receptor beta chains follows, all from one sample in a study of T cells in Graves' hyperthyroidism and ophthalmopathy. One entry per CDR3 protein, called by TCRdb with MiXCR from the multiplex PCR reads. Among 400,000 to 550,000 distinct CDR3 sequences listed, 13% to 15% were seen once. The sequencing sample was made of blood. The receptors derive from a woman aged 18 to 35 with Graves' hyperthyroidism. The CDR3 runs from the conserved cysteine through the conserved F or W. D genes are given only for firm matches. Rows may omit the clone size; those that give it use once, few, many or a size class.

clone size: many
J gene: TRBJ2-3
D gene: TRBD2
CDR3 length: 16
V gene: TRBV10-3
CDR3 DNA: TGTGCCATCAGTGGAGTGGAACTAGCGGGGATAGATACGCAGTATTTT
CDR3 protein: CAISGVELAGIDTQYF

clone size: many
J gene: TRBJ2-7
D gene: -
CDR3 length: 11
V gene: TRBV6-1
CDR3 DNA: TGTGCCAGCACCCAGAAATGGGAGCAGTACTTC
CDR3 protein: CASTQKWEQYF

clone size: -
J gene: TRBJ1-1
D gene: -
CDR3 length: 14
V gene: TRBV11-3
CDR3 DNA: TGTGCCAGCAGCCCTCCCATAACCGGGACTGAAGCTTTCTTT
CDR3 protein: CASSPPITGTEAFF

clone size: few
J gene: TRBJ2-2
D gene: TRBD2
CDR3 length: 15
V gene: TRBV27
CDR3 DNA: TGTGCCGGCAAAGGTCAGCGGGAGTACTCCGGGGAGCTGTTTTTT
CDR3 protein: CAGKGQREYSGELFF

clone size: few
J gene: TRBJ1-1
D gene: -
CDR3 length: 13
V gene: TRBV10-3
CDR3 DNA: TGTGCTTGTGGGGGAGACATGAACACTGAAGCTTTCTTT
CDR3 protein: CACGGDMNTEAFF

clone size: -
J gene: TRBJ2-7
D gene: -
CDR3 length: 15
V gene: TRBV5-1
CDR3 DNA: TGCGCCAGCAGCTTGGACGGACAGTCAAACCACGAGCAGTACTTC
CDR3 protein: CASSLDGQSNHEQYF

clone size: -
J gene: TRBJ2-7
D gene: -
CDR3 length: 16
V gene: TRBV24-1
CDR3 DNA: TGTGCCACCAGTGATCCCCGGACTGGAGCTCCCTACGAGCAGTACTTC
CDR3 protein: CATSDPRTGAPYEQYF

clone size: few
J gene: TRBJ1-5
D gene: TRBD1
CDR3 length: 15
V gene: TRBV10-3
CDR3 DNA: TGTGCCATCAGAGCGACAGGGACCAGCAATCAGCCCCAGCATTTT
CDR3 protein: CAIRATGTSNQPQHF

clone size: -
J gene: TRBJ2-7
D gene: TRBD2
CDR3 length: 15
V gene: TRBV29-1
CDR3 DNA: TGCAGCGTCGGGGGGGCCGGGAGAAGCTCCTACGAGCAGTACTTC
CDR3 protein: CSVGGAGRSSYEQYF

clone size: many
J gene: TRBJ1-1
D gene: TRBD1
CDR3 length: 17
V gene: TRBV5-1
CDR3 DNA: TGCGCCAGCAGCGGCCGGGACAGGGGGCGAGTGAACACTGAAGCTTTCTTT
CDR3 protein: CASSGRDRGRVNTEAFF

clone size: -
J gene: TRBJ1-1
D gene: -
CDR3 length: 14
V gene: TRBV4-1
CDR3 DNA: TGCGCCAGCAGCAAGGACCCACCTGGATCTGGAGCTTTCTTT
CDR3 protein: CASSKDPPGSGAFF

clone size: -
J gene: TRBJ1-5
D gene: -
CDR3 length: 15
V gene: TRBV4-1
CDR3 DNA: TGCGCCAGCAGCCATATACATTTGGGGGATCAGCCCCAGCATTTT
CDR3 protein: CASSHIHLGDQPQHF

clone size: many
J gene: TRBJ1-6
D gene: -
CDR3 length: 14
V gene: TRBV7-8
CDR3 DNA: TGTGCCAGCAGCTTAGCGGGTCATAATTCACCCCTCCACTTT
CDR3 protein: CASSLAGHNSPLHF

clone size: -
J gene: TRBJ1-1
D gene: -
CDR3 length: 14
V gene: TRBV6-1
CDR3 DNA: TGTGCCAGCAGGTCCCAACCGACGCCTGTGGCAGCTTTCTTT
CDR3 protein: CASRSQPTPVAAFF

clone size: few
J gene: TRBJ2-2
D gene: TRBD2
CDR3 length: 17
V gene: TRBV19
CDR3 DNA: TGTGCCAGTAGTATAGCAAGTCTAGCGGATAACACCGGGGAGCTGTTTTTT
CDR3 protein: CASSIASLADNTGELFF

clone size: many
J gene: TRBJ2-1
D gene: TRBD2
CDR3 length: 16
V gene: TRBV19
CDR3 DNA: TGTGCCAGTAGTATGAGAGCGGGAGGGACCTACAATGAGCAGTTCTTC
CDR3 protein: CASSMRAGGTYNEQFF

clone size: many
J gene: TRBJ2-1
D gene: TRBD2
CDR3 length: 14
V gene: TRBV11-2
CDR3 DNA: TGTGCCAGCAGCTCCTCCGGGCGGGAGGTCGAGCAGTTCTTC
CDR3 protein: CASSSSGREVEQFF

clone size: few
J gene: TRBJ2-4
D gene: -
CDR3 length: 12
V gene: TRBV12-3/TRBV12-4
CDR3 DNA: TGTGCCAGCAGTTTTTTGGGTGACATTCAGTACTTC
CDR3 protein: CASSFLGDIQYF

clone size: few
J gene: TRBJ1-1
D gene: -
CDR3 length: 11
V gene: TRBV29-1
CDR3 DNA: TGCAGCGTTGTGGGGTTCACTGAAGCTTTCTTT
CDR3 protein: CSVVGFTEAFF

clone size: many
J gene: TRBJ1-4
D gene: -
CDR3 length: 18
V gene: TRBV12-3/TRBV12-4
CDR3 DNA: TGTGCCAGCAGTTCGTCCTTAGACAGCCTTAGTACTAATGAAAAACTGTTTTTT
CDR3 protein: CASSSSLDSLSTNEKLFF

clone size: few
J gene: TRBJ2-3
D gene: TRBD2
CDR3 length: 19
V gene: TRBV5-5
CDR3 DNA: TGTGCCAGCAGCTCGGGACTAGCGGGAGTTCAACCGAGCACAGATACGCAGTATTTT
CDR3 protein: CASSSGLAGVQPSTDTQYF

clone size: few
J gene: TRBJ2-3
D gene: -
CDR3 length: 14
V gene: TRBV20-1
CDR3 DNA: TGCAGTGCTTCCTTGGTGGAAGGCACAGATACGCAGTATTTT
CDR3 protein: CSASLVEGTDTQYF

clone size: -
J gene: TRBJ2-1
D gene: -
CDR3 length: 12
V gene: TRBV14
CDR3 DNA: TGTGCCAGCAGCCAAGTATTCCATGAGCAGTTCTTC
CDR3 protein: CASSQVFHEQFF

clone size: -
J gene: TRBJ2-3
D gene: TRBD2
CDR3 length: 15
V gene: TRBV10-3
CDR3 DNA: TGTGCCATCTCGCCTACTAGCGCCATCACAGATACGCAGTATTTT
CDR3 protein: CAISPTSAITDTQYF

clone size: many
J gene: TRBJ2-7
D gene: -
CDR3 length: 15
V gene: TRBV9
CDR3 DNA: TGTGCCAGCAGCGCGGCGGGGCTAAGGGAAAACGAGCAGTACTTC
CDR3 protein: CASSAAGLRENEQYF

clone size: many
J gene: TRBJ2-6
D gene: -
CDR3 length: 15
V gene: TRBV20-1
CDR3 DNA: TGCAGTGCTAGAGATCCGGCATCTGGGGCCAACGTCCTGACTTTC
CDR3 protein: CSARDPASGANVLTF